This T cell receptor (beta chain) was captured by sequencing in a study of early T cells in non-severe SARS-CoV-2 infection. In the study overall: Sequencing of unsorted whole blood was done on bulk RNA, leaving chains unpaired.

With regard to this clonotype: Its antigen is as yet unknown.

TCRdb re-called the 5' RACE reads with MiXCR, one entry per CDR3 protein. In the table there are 25,000 to 35,000 distinct CDR3 sequences, 6% to 7.5% of which are singletons. Trimming stripped 7 bases from V and 2 bases from J, with 15 bases between. The CDR3 loop spans 14 amino acids. Germline V gene sequence: CDR1 SGHTA, CDR2 FQGTGA. Whole-study results and caveats: Anti-spike CD8 responses were favored in VDJdb matching, and private and CD4 specificities were missed.

Here the sequenced sample was whole blood, taken at baseline. This chain uses TRBV7-3 with TRBJ2-7, with D perhaps TRBD1 or TRBD2 (5 bases each). The clonotype originates from an adult who was a healthcare worker with PCR-confirmed SARS-CoV-2 infection or an uninfected control (not recorded which). This CDR3 reads CASTAGTSTYEQYF. The DNA of the CDR3 is TGTGCCAGCACCGCCGGGACCTCTACCTACGAGCAGTACTTC. Using reference TRBV7-3 and TRBJ2-7 for the parts outside the CDR3, the full variable domain is GAGVSQTPSNKVTEKGKYVELRCDPISGHTALYWYRQSLGQGPEFLIYFQGTGAADDSGLPNDRFFAVRPEGSVSTLKIQRTERGDSAVYLCASTAGTSTYEQYFGPGTRLTVT.